A single sample is the source of the 25 T cell receptor beta chains below, sequenced in a study of blood T cell repertoires in COVID-19. The assay was immunoSEQ multiplex PCR, and TCRdb's table has in-frame clones only and misses some. The data show over 150,000 clones, around 80% seen once. The specimen was peripheral blood. These receptors were obtained from a human donor with acute or convalescent COVID-19. The donor label of this sample is uncertain.

The V and J genes are TRBV18 and TRBJ2-5; tentative D call: TRBD1 (6 bases). CDR3 length: 16 amino acids. From germline, CDR1 is KGHSH and CDR2 LQKENI. The ends were cut back, 5 bases at V and 5 bases at J, with 21 bases in the middle. Written as DNA, the CDR3 is TGTGCCAGCTCATACTCGGACAGCCTTCAACAGGAGACCCAGTACTTC. Protein: CASSYSDSLQQETQYF.

The chain combines TRBV27 with TRBJ1-6, with 9 bases fitting TRBD1. This CDR3 is built from 16 residues. CDR1 is MNHEY and CDR2 is SMNVEV in the germline V gene (reference sequence). V trimming: 6 bases; J trimming: 3 bases; junction bases outside the gene matches: 6. The CDR3 is CASRPQGARYNSPLHF. The CDR3 region has the DNA TGTGCCAGCAGGCCACAGGGGGCCCGCTATAATTCACCCCTCCACTTT.

The rearrangement uses TRBV2 and TRBJ1-1, with 7 bases identical to TRBD1. J was trimmed by 6 bases and V by 6 bases; bases with no gene match: 4. The CDR3 has 12 residues. CDR1 SNHLY and CDR2 FYNNEI come from the germline V gene. CDR3 protein: CASRGDSPEAFF. The DNA for the CDR3 is TGTGCCAGCAGGGGGGACAGCCCTGAAGCTTTCTTT.

The chain carries TRBV5-4 and TRBJ1-2; no firm D call. CDR1 is SGHNT and CDR2 is YYREEE in the germline V gene (reference sequence). Between the trimmed V and J ends, which lost 4 bases and 8 bases, there was a span of 18 bases. This CDR3 is built from 14 residues. CDR3 in DNA: TGTGCCAGCAGCCCCCGTCTCCCTGAGGGCGGCTACACCTTC. Amino acids: CASSPRLPEGGYTF.

The rearrangement links TRBV19 to TRBJ2-2; the D is unclear. Germline assignment: CDR1 LNHDA and CDR2 SQIVND (reference sequence). V was shortened by 5 bases and J by 9 bases, with 16 bases between the two germline ends. The CDR3 loop spans 14 amino acids. The CDR3 DNA sequence: TGTGCCAGTAGTGCTCTGACTCCCCTGAGGGAGCTGTTTTTT. It encodes CASSALTPLRELFF.

The chain links TRBV7-2 to TRBJ2-7, with 8 positions matching TRBD2. The CDR3 runs 15 residues. Trimming removed 5 bases from V and 7 bases from J; junction bases left unmatched: 13. Germline values: CDR1 SGHTA, CDR2 FQGNSA. The CDR3 DNA is TGTGCCAGCAGCCCCCCAGGAGCGGGAGTAGGTGAGCAGTACTTC. Translation gives CASSPPGAGVGEQYF.

This chain connects TRBV28 to TRBJ2-2; TRBD1 might be the D (6 bases). Germline lookup yields CDR1 MDHEN and CDR2 SYDVKM. Between the trimmed V and J ends, which lost 4 bases and 4 bases, there was a span of 10 bases. The CDR3 extends over 14 amino acids. The CDR3 sequence: CASSWDTITGELFF. Written as DNA, the CDR3 is TGTGCCAGCAGTTGGGACACGATCACCGGGGAGCTGTTTTTT.

This clone was observed a single time. The chain has TRBV6-1 and TRBJ2-7; the match to TRBD1 covers 7 bases. The CDR3 sequence is 14 residues long. With 0 bases clipped from V and 2 bases from J, the junction kept 1 base outside the gene matches. From germline, CDR1 is MNHNS and CDR2 SASEGT. The CDR3 is CASSEAGTAYEQYF. Written as DNA, the CDR3 is TGTGCCAGCAGTGAAGCGGGGACAGCCTACGAGCAGTACTTC.

The sample holds one count of this clone. The rearrangement joins TRBV30 to TRBJ2-5, with TRBD1 matching over 7 bases. After removal of 1 base from V and 2 bases from J, the junction contained 4 bases not matched to a gene. This CDR3 has 14 amino acids. The germline V gene has CDR1 GTSNPN and CDR2 SVGIG (reference sequence). DNA of the CDR3: TGTGCCTGGAGTGAGGGCAGGGGGCAAGAGACCCAGTACTTC. It specifies CAWSEGRGQETQYF. Supplemented by reference TRBV30 and TRBJ2-5, the full variable domain reads SQTIHQWPATLVQPVGSPLSLECTVEGTSNPNLYWYRQAAGRGLQLLFYSVGIGQISSEVPQNLSASRPQDRQFILSSKKLLLSDSGFYLCAWSEGRGQETQYFGPGTRLLVL.

The gene calls are TRBV10-1 and TRBJ1-4, with 7 bases fitting TRBD1. The CDR3 length is 15 residues. Germline trimming cut 6 bases from V and 3 bases from J; bases unmatched to any gene: 7. Per germline, CDR1 WNHNN and CDR2 SYGVQD (reference sequence). The CDR3 is CASRAKGGSNEKLFF. Here the CDR3 DNA reads TGCGCCAGCAGGGCTAAAGGGGGCTCTAATGAAAAACTGTTTTTT.

The rearrangement links TRBV3-1 (or the pseudogene TRBV3-2) to TRBJ1-2; 8 bases fit TRBD1. The CDR3 extends over 14 amino acids. Germline CDR1 is LGHDT and CDR2 is YNNKEL (reference sequence). Germline trimming cut 0 bases from V and 4 bases from J; bases unmatched to any gene: 1. This CDR3 reads CASSQEGTGYGYTF. CDR3 coding DNA: TGTGCCAGCAGCCAAGAGGGGACAGGCTATGGCTACACCTTC.

This clone was counted once. This chain joins TRBV19 and TRBJ1-2; 9 nucleotides match TRBD1. The CDR3 consists of 15 residues. The germline CDR1 and CDR2 sequences are LNHDA and SQIVND (reference sequence). The ends lost 5 bases at V and 4 bases at J; junction bases unmatched: 8. The CDR3 loop reads CASSPSGTGSYGYTF. The CDR3, as DNA: TGTGCCAGTAGTCCCTCTGGGACAGGGAGCTATGGCTACACCTTC.

This rearrangement joins TRBV6-6 to TRBJ1-2, with D possibly being TRBD1 (6 bases). The CDR3 length is 13 residues. Trimming took 6 bases from V and 4 from J, leaving 12 bases between them. The germline CDR1 and CDR2 sequences are MNHNY and SVGAGI (reference sequence). DNA for the CDR3: TGTGCCAGCAGACAGGGTTCGAGCTATGGCTACACCTTC. This gives the protein CASRQGSSYGYTF.

The chain is built from TRBV6-6 and TRBJ1-3, with 7 bases matching TRBD1. V gave up 6 bases and J gave up 0 bases; unmatched junction bases: 5. The CDR3 contains 15 residues. Germline assignment: CDR1 MNHNY and CDR2 SVGAGI (reference sequence). CDR3 nucleotide sequence: TGTGCCAGCAGGGCAGGGGGTAGCTCTGGAAACACCATATATTTT. As protein: CASRAGGSSGNTIYF.

As to this clone: This specimen includes other DNA sequences encoding the same CDR3. The chain is built from TRBV19 and TRBJ1-5, with D tentatively TRBD1 (5 bases). Germline CDR1 reads LNHDA; CDR2 reads SQIVND (reference sequence). CDR3 length equals 14 residues. V shed 6 bases and J shed 1 base, with 10 bases lying between them. CDR3 amino acids: CASSRRESNQPQHF. The CDR3 DNA is TGTGCCAGTAGCCGCAGGGAAAGCAATCAGCCCCAGCATTTT. The full variable domain, rest sourced from reference TRBV19 and TRBJ1-5, is DGGITQSPKYLFRKEGQNVTLSCEQNLNHDAMYWYRQDPGQGLRLIYYSQIVNDFQKGDIAEGYSVSREKKESFPLTVTSAQKNPTAFYLCASSRRESNQPQHFGDGTRLSIL.

The chain employs TRBV18 and TRBJ2-1; 9 bases are shared with TRBD2. V lost 6 bases to trimming and J lost 7 bases; unmatched junction nucleotides: 10. Per germline, CDR1 KGHSH and CDR2 LQKENI. CDR3 length: 15 residues. The CDR3 spells CASSPWVAGDNEQFF. The CDR3 DNA sequence: TGTGCCAGCTCGCCATGGGTAGCGGGAGATAATGAGCAGTTCTTC. Full variable domain (rest looked up from reference TRBV18 and TRBJ2-1): NAGVMQNPRHLVRRRGQEARLRCSPMKGHSHVYWYRQLPEEGLKFMVYLQKENIIDESGMPKERFSAEFPKEGPSILRIQQVVRGDSAAYFCASSPWVAGDNEQFFGPGTRLTVL.

The chain has TRBV4-3 and TRBJ1-2, with 9 bases lining up with TRBD1. With V trimmed by 3 bases and J by 4 bases, 6 bases remained unmatched. CDR3 length: 15 residues. Per the germline V gene, CDR1 is LGHNA and CDR2 is YSLEER. In nucleotides, the CDR3 is TGCGCCAGCAGCCATACAGGGGGCGCGTCCTATGGCTACACCTTC. Its translation: CASSHTGGASYGYTF.

The chain uses TRBV11-2 and TRBJ2-3, with a tentative D call TRBD2 (6 bases). The CDR3 has 14 residues. Germline V gene sequence: CDR1 SGHAT, CDR2 FQNNGV. Trimming pared 5 bases from V and 2 bases from J, leaving 11 bases between. This CDR3 is CASSPGLSTDTQYF. CDR3 coding DNA: TGTGCCAGCAGCCCCGGACTATCCACAGATACGCAGTATTTT.

The gene calls are TRBV27 and TRBJ2-3; 7 positions agree with TRBD1. This CDR3 is built from 14 residues. Germline lookup yields CDR1 MNHEY and CDR2 SMNVEV (reference sequence). With V trimmed by 8 bases and J by 3 bases, 8 bases remained unmatched. CDR3 in DNA: TGTGCCAGCGGCCGGGACAGCCTTACAGATACGCAGTATTTT. Its translation: CASGRDSLTDTQYF.

The count of this clone is one. The V gene is TRBV6-5, the J gene TRBJ1-1, with D uncertain. Germline V lookup: CDR1 MNHEY, CDR2 SVGAGI. Trimming left V 2 bases short and J 11 bases short, with 15 bases between. The CDR3 sequence is 13 residues long. CDR3 sequence reads: CASSYEEGRRAFF. The CDR3 DNA is TGTGCCAGCAGTTACGAGGAGGGTCGGAGGGCTTTCTTT.

The chain joins TRBV19 to TRBJ1-5, with D maybe TRBD1 (5 bases). The ends were cut back, 5 bases at V and 3 bases at J, with 20 bases in the middle. This CDR3 region has 17 residues. Germline CDR1 is LNHDA and CDR2 is SQIVND (reference sequence). CDR3 region: CASSPLAQAGLNQPQHF. CDR3 nucleotides: TGTGCCAGTAGTCCTCTTGCGCAGGCGGGACTCAATCAGCCCCAGCATTTT.

The CDR3 reads CASSLAQETQYF. CDR3 DNA sequence: TGTGCCAGCAGTCTAGCCCAAGAGACCCAGTACTTC. The chain carries TRBV2 and TRBJ2-5; tentatively, D is TRBD2 (5 bases). Germline values: CDR1 SNHLY, CDR2 FYNNEI. The CDR3 totals 12 residues. V lost 5 bases and J 1 base, leaving 5 bases between the germline ends.

The V and J genes are TRBV6-5 and TRBJ2-1; 9 bases map to TRBD2. CDR3 length: 13 residues. V lost 8 bases to trimming and J lost 9 bases; unmatched junction nucleotides: 8. CDR1 MNHEY and CDR2 SVGAGI come from the germline V gene. The CDR3 DNA sequence: TGTGCCAGCGGGGCTAGCGGGAAGTTTGAGCAGTTCTTC. It specifies CASGASGKFEQFF.

In this sample, this clone turned up once. This chain joins TRBV19 and TRBJ2-2; D uncertain. The germline CDR1 and CDR2 sequences are LNHDA and SQIVND (reference sequence). The V gene lost 1 base and the J gene lost 2 bases, with 2 bases spanning the gap. This CDR3 has 13 amino acids. CDR3 protein: CASSIVNTGELFF. CDR3 in DNA: TGTGCCAGTAGTATAGTAAACACCGGGGAGCTGTTTTTT.

The V call is TRBV7-9, the J call TRBJ1-2; 8 bases are shared with TRBD1. The CDR3 is 17 amino acids. V was clipped by 1 base and J by 3 bases; unmatched bases: 10. Germline V gene sequence: CDR1 SEHNR, CDR2 FQNEAQ (reference sequence). The CDR3 sequence is CASSLEGGAGGYYGYTF. The CDR3, as DNA: TGTGCCAGCAGCTTAGAGGGTGGGGCAGGGGGCTACTATGGCTACACCTTC.